The sequence of this T cell receptor (beta chain) was determined in a study of response to subunit inactivated influenza vaccine. TCRdb analysed the RT-PCR reads with MiXCR anew, one entry per CDR3 protein. The sample has hundreds of thousands of distinct CDR3 sequences; 15% to 19% are singletons. The V gene's germline CDR1 is SGHTA and CDR2 FQGNSA. The CDR3 is made up of 16 amino acids. V was clipped by 2 bases and J by 6 bases; unmatched bases: 10. This chain links TRBV7-2 with TRBJ2-7, with 10 nucleotides matching TRBD2. The material sequenced was PBMCs from blood, taken 11 to 12 days after vaccination. The source of this sequence is a man between 45 and 60 years old who received an inactivated influenza vaccine. The CDR3 region is CASSLRPSSGGLEQYF. The CDR3 DNA reads TGTGCCAGCAGCTTAAGGCCCTCTAGCGGGGGTCTCGAGCAGTACTTC.